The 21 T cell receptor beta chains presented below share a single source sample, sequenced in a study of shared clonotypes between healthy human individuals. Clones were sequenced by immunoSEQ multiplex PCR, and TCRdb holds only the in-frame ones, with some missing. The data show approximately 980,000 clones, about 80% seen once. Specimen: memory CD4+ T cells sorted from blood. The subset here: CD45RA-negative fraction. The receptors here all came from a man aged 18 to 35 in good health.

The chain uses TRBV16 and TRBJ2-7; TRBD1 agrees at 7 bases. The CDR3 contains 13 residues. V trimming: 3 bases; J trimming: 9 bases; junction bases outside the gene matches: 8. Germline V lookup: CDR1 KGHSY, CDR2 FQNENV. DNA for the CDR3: TGTGCCAGCAGCCAGGACTTAGGGGGCATGCAGTACTTC. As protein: CASSQDLGGMQYF. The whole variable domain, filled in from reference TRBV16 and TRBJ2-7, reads GEEVAQTPKHLVRGEGQKAKLYCAPIKGHSYVFWYQQVLKNEFKFLISFQNENVFDETGMPKERFSAKCLPNSPCSLEIQATKLEDSAVYFCASSQDLGGMQYFGPGTRLTVT.

The CDR3 loop reads CASSSLANTNTIYF. DNA for the CDR3: TGTGCCAGCAGTTCCCTTGCCAATACAAACACCATATATTTT. The chain combines TRBV28 with TRBJ1-3; D call uncertain. The CDR3 runs 14 residues. Germline-derived CDR1 and CDR2 are MDHEN and SYDVKM. V gave up 4 bases and J gave up 6 bases, with 13 bases separating them.

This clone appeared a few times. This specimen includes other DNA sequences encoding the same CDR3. In DNA form, the CDR3 reads TGCGCCAGCAGCCCTCGGACAGGAGACACCGGGGAGCTGTTTTTT. Translation gives CASSPRTGDTGELFF. The chain uses TRBV5-1 and TRBJ2-2; 7 positions match TRBD1. The CDR3 is 15 amino acids. J lost 3 bases, V lost 4 bases, and 6 bases had no gene match. Germline CDR1 is SGHRS and CDR2 is YFSETQ.

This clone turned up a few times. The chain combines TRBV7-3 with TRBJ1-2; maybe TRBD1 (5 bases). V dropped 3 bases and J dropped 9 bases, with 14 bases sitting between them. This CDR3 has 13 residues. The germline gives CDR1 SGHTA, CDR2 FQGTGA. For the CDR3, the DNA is TGTGCCAGCAGCTTGCAGGGAGACGGACGCTACACCTTC. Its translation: CASSLQGDGRYTF.

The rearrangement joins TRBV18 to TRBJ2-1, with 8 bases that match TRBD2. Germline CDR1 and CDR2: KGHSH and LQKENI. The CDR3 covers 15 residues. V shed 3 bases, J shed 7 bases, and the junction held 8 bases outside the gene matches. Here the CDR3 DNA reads TGTGCCAGCTCACCCCCGGGACTAGGTTCTAATGAGCAGTTCTTC. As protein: CASSPPGLGSNEQFF. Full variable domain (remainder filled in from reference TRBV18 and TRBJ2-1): NAGVMQNPRHLVRRRGQEARLRCSPMKGHSHVYWYRQLPEEGLKFMVYLQKENIIDESGMPKERFSAEFPKEGPSILRIQQVVRGDSAAYFCASSPPGLGSNEQFFGPGTRLTVL.

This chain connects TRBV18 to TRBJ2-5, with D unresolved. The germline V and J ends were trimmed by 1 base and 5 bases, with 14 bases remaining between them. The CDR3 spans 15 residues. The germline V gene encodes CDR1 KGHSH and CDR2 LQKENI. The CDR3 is CASSPLSMGWETQYF. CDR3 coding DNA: TGTGCCAGCTCACCACTCTCAATGGGGTGGGAGACCCAGTACTTC.

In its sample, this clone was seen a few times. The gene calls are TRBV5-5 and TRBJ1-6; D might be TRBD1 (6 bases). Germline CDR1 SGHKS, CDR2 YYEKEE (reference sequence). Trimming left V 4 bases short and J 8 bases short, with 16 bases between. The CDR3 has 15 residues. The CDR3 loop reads CASSRGRGGDSPLHF. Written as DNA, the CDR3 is TGTGCCAGCAGCCGGGGGCGGGGAGGAGATTCACCCCTCCACTTT.

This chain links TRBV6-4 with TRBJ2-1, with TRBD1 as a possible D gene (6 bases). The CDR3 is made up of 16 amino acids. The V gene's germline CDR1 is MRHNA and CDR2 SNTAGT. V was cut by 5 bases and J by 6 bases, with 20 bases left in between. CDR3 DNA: TGTGCCAGCAGTCGACAGGACAAAAACACGGGCAATGAGCAGTTCTTC. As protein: CASSRQDKNTGNEQFF.

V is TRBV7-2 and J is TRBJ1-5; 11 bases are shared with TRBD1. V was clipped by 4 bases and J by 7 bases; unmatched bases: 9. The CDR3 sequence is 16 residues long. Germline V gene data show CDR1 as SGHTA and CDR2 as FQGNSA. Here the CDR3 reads CASSSRGQGVGQPQHF. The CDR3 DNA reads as TGTGCCAGCAGCTCTAGGGGACAGGGGGTAGGACAGCCCCAGCATTTT.

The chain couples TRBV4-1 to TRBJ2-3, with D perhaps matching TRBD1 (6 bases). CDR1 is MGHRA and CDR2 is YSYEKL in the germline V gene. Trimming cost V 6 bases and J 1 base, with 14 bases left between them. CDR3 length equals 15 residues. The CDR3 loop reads CASSKGSGGTDTQYF. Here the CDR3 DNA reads TGCGCCAGCAGTAAAGGGTCAGGGGGCACAGATACGCAGTATTTT.

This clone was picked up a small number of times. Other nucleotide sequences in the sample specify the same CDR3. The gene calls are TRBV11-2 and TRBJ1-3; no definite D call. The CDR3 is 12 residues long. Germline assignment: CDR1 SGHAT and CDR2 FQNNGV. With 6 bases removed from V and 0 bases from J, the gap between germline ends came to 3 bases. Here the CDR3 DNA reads TGTGCCAGCAGGAGCTCTGGAAACACCATATATTTT. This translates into CASRSSGNTIYF.

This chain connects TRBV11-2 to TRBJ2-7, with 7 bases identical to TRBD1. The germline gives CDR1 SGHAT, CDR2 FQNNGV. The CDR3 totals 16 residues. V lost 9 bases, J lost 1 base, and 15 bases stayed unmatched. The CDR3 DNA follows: TGTGCCAGTAGTCCCGGGACAGCCTATCCTTCCTACGAGCAGTACTTC. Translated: CASSPGTAYPSYEQYF.

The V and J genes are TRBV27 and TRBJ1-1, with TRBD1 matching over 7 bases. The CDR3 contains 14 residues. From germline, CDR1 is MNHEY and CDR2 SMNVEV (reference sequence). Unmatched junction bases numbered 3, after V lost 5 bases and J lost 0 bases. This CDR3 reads CASSMGQLNTEAFF. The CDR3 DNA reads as TGTGCCAGCAGTATGGGACAGTTGAACACTGAAGCTTTCTTT.

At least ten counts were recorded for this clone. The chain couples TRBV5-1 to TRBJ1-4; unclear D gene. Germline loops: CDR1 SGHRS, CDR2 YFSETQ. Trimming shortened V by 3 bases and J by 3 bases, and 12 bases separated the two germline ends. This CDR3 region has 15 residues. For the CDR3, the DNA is TGCGCCAGCAGCTCCTCCGGTGCCCCTAATGAAAAACTGTTTTTT. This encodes CASSSSGAPNEKLFF.

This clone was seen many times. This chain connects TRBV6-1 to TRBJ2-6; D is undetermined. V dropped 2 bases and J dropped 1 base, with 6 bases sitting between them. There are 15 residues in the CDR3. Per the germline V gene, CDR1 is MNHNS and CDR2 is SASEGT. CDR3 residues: CASSERESGANVLTF. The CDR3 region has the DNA TGTGCCAGCAGTGAAAGGGAATCTGGGGCCAACGTCCTGACTTTC.

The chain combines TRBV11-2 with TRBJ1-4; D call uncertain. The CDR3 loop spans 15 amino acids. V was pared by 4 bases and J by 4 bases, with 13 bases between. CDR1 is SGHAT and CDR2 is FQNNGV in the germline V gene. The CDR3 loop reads CASSSLLGNNEKLFF. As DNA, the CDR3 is TGTGCCAGCAGCTCGCTCTTAGGGAATAATGAAAAACTGTTTTTT.

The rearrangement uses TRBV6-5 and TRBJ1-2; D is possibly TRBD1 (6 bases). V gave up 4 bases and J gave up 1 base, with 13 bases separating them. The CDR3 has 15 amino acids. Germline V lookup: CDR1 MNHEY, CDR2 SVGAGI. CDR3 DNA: TGTGCCAGCAGTTCACAGGGCCGGGATAACTATGGCTACACCTTC. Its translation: CASSSQGRDNYGYTF.

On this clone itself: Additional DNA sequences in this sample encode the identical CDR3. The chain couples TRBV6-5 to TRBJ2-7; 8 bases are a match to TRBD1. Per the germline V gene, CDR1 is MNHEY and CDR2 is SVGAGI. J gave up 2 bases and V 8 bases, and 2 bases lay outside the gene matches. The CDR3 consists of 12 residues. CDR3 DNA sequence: TGTGCCAGCTCGGGACAGGCCTACGAGCAGTACTTC. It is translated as CASSGQAYEQYF.

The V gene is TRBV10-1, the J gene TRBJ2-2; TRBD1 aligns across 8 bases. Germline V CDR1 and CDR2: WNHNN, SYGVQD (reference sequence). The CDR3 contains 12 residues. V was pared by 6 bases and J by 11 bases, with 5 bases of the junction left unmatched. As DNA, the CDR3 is TGCGCCAGCAGCTTAGGACAGGGAGAGCTGTTTTTT. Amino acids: CASSLGQGELFF.

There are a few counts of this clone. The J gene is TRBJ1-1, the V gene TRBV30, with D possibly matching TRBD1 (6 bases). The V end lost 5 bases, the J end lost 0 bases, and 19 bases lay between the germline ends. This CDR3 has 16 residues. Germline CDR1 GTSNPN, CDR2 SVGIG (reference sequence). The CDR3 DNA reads TGTGCCTGGTGGAAGTTTCAGGGGCCCTTGAACACTGAAGCTTTCTTT. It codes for CAWWKFQGPLNTEAFF.

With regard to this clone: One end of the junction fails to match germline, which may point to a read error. The CDR3 region has the DNA TGTGCTAGCAGCTTGGACAGGGTAGGGGACAATGAGCAGTTCTTC. Translated, it gives CASSLDRVGDNEQFF. V is TRBV7-7 and J is TRBJ2-1; TRBD1 agrees at 8 bases. The germline gives CDR1 SSHAT, CDR2 FNYEAQ (reference sequence). The CDR3 length is 15 residues.